This TCR beta chain was documented in a study of shared clonotypes between healthy human individuals. Whole-study results and caveats: It was the non-shared clonotypes that had lower generation probabilities than clonotypes shared by all four donors.

Original processing methods: Filtering was not the same, since immunoSEQ gave junction-only sequences without quality scores. The assay was immunoSEQ multiplex PCR, and TCRdb's table has in-frame clones only and misses some. The V and J calls and clone size were taken over from that table, and D and trimming were inferred from the DNA. In the table there are about 380,000 clones, approximately 96% of which are singletons. About this clone: Its specificity is unknown. Other DNA sequences in this sample translate to the same CDR3.

CD8 memory fractions consisted of CD45RO+ and CCR7-negative CD45RA+ TemRA cells together. This CDR3 region has 10 residues. CDR1 is MGHDK, CDR2 SYGVNS, per germline. Trimming left V 3 bases short and J 3 bases short, with 0 bases between. The source is a man aged 30-40 years in good health. This chain links TRBV25-1 with TRBJ2-7; D gene uncertain. What was sequenced was memory CD8+ T cells sorted from blood. Subset meaning: CD45RO+ cells pooled with CCR7-negative TemRA cells. CDR3 loop: CASSDYEQYF. CDR3 DNA sequence: TGTGCCAGCAGTGACTACGAGCAGTACTTC.